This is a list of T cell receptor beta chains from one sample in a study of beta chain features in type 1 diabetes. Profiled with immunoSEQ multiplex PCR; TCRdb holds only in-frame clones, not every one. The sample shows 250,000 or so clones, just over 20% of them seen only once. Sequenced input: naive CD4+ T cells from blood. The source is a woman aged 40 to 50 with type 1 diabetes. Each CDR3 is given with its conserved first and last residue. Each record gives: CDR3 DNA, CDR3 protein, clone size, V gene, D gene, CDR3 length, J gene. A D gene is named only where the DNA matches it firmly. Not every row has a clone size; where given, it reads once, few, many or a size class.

TGTGCCAGCAGGGGGACAGGGCATCAGCCCCAGCATTTT CASRGTGHQPQHF - TRBV28 TRBD1 13 TRBJ1-5
TGTGCCAGCAGCGCGACTAGCCGGGAGACCCAGTACTTC CASSATSRETQYF - TRBV7-7 TRBD2 13 TRBJ2-5
TGTGCCAGCAGCTCTGACAGACCCTCTGGAAACACCATATATTTT CASSSDRPSGNTIYF - TRBV5-4 - 15 TRBJ1-3
TGTGCCAGCAGCGTAGACGAGGGGACAGATACCCAGTACTTC CASSVDEGTDTQYF few TRBV9 TRBD1 14 TRBJ2-5
TGTGCCAGCAGCTTAGGTCCTAGCGCATACACAGATACGCAGTATTTT CASSLGPSAYTDTQYF few TRBV7-2 - 16 TRBJ2-3
TGTGCCAGCAGTTACCGTCAAGCGGGGGGAGGCGAGCAGTACTTC CASSYRQAGGGEQYF - TRBV6-5 TRBD2 15 TRBJ2-7
TGTGCCAGCAGTGAACCCACCCGGGAGCAGTACTTC CASSEPTREQYF few TRBV25-1 - 12 TRBJ2-7
TGTGCCAGCAGTCGAACAGGGAACTACGAGCAGTACTTC CASSRTGNYEQYF - TRBV7-2 - 13 TRBJ2-7
TGTGCCAGCACCTTGAACAGGGTTAATGAGCAGTTCTTC CASTLNRVNEQFF - TRBV5-4 - 13 TRBJ2-1
TGTGCCAGCAGCCTTTCGCAAAGCGGGAGCACAGATACGCAGTATTTT CASSLSQSGSTDTQYF - TRBV28 - 16 TRBJ2-3
TGTGCCTGGACAGGACTCAATTATGGCTACACCTTC CAWTGLNYGYTF - TRBV30 - 12 TRBJ1-2
TGTGCCAGCAGTCCTCGTTACGAGCAGTACTTC CASSPRYEQYF - TRBV28 - 11 TRBJ2-7
TGTGCCAGCAGCCCCCTCAGCTCCTACGAGCAGTACTTC CASSPLSSYEQYF few TRBV7-2 - 13 TRBJ2-7
TGTGCCAGCTCACCAACAGGGTGGAACGAGCAGTACTTC CASSPTGWNEQYF few TRBV18 - 13 TRBJ2-7
TGTGCCAGCATCAGGTTCGCGAACACCGGGGAGCTGTTTTTT CASIRFANTGELFF few TRBV7-9 - 14 TRBJ2-2
TGCGCCAGCAGCTATGGACAGGGAGGAGAGACCCAGTACTTC CASSYGQGGETQYF - TRBV5-1 TRBD1 14 TRBJ2-5
TGTGCCAGTAGTATCCTTGTTGCAGCGCGCACCGGGGAGCTGTTTTTT CASSILVAARTGELFF - TRBV19 - 16 TRBJ2-2
TGCAGCGGGCTGGGACAGGGGGCCGACACCGGGGAGCTGTTTTTT CSGLGQGADTGELFF - TRBV29-1 TRBD1 15 TRBJ2-2
TGTGCCAGCAGCGTAAAGGGGCTCACAGATACGCAGTATTTT CASSVKGLTDTQYF - TRBV9 - 14 TRBJ2-3
TGTGCCAGCAGTGAAGCAAGCGGGAGTCCCGAGACCCAGTACTTC CASSEASGSPETQYF - TRBV6-1 TRBD2 15 TRBJ2-5
TGTGCCAGCAGCTTGGGACAGCTGATCAATCAGCCCCAGCATTTT CASSLGQLINQPQHF - TRBV5-6 - 15 TRBJ1-5
TGTGCCAGCAGCTTAGGTCCGGGGATGGGGGAGACCCAGTACTTC CASSLGPGMGETQYF - TRBV7-2 - 15 TRBJ2-5
TGTGCCAGTAGTATCCAGGGGGGTCAAGAGACCCAGTACTTC CASSIQGGQETQYF - TRBV19 - 14 TRBJ2-5
TGTGCCAGCAGCAACGGGACAGCGAGGACGGAGACCCAGTACTTC CASSNGTARTETQYF few TRBV7-3 TRBD1 15 TRBJ2-5
TGCGCCAGCAGCCAAGTGCCGGGACAGGGGGTCGAGACCCAGTACTTC CASSQVPGQGVETQYF few TRBV4-1 TRBD1 16 TRBJ2-5
TGTGCCAGCAGTGACCCTAGCTATGGCTACACCTTC CASSDPSYGYTF - TRBV6-5 - 12 TRBJ1-2
TGTGCCAGCAGTTACGGAGGATACCGGGATGGACCTGAAGCTTTCTTT CASSYGGYRDGPEAFF - TRBV6-5 - 16 TRBJ1-1
TGTGCCACCAGCAGGGCGGAGGGGTACAATGAGCAGTTCTTC CATSRAEGYNEQFF - TRBV15 - 14 TRBJ2-1
TGTGCCTCGTCCCGGGACAGGTACAATGAGCAGTTCTTC CASSRDRYNEQFF - TRBV30 TRBD1 13 TRBJ2-1
TGTGCCAGCAGCTTGCAGACTGAAGCTTTCTTT CASSLQTEAFF - TRBV5-6 - 11 TRBJ1-1
TGTGCCGGATCCCACCAGGGCAATCAGCCCCAGCATTTT CAGSHQGNQPQHF few TRBV28 - 13 TRBJ1-5
TGTGCCAGCGGCCCCGGGACAGACCACTCACCCCTCCACTTT CASGPGTDHSPLHF - TRBV9 TRBD1 14 TRBJ1-6
TGTGCCAGCAGCTTAATGGGGAGCCGGGAGACCCAGTACTTC CASSLMGSRETQYF - TRBV7-3 - 14 TRBJ2-5
TGTGCCAGCAGCTTGGGCGGGCTTCAGCCCCAGCATTTT CASSLGGLQPQHF - TRBV9 - 13 TRBJ1-5
TGTGCTAGTGGTTTGGCGGACAAATTGGGAGGCTACACCTTC CASGLADKLGGYTF - TRBV12-5 - 14 TRBJ1-2
TGTGCCAGCAGCCTCCAGGGGCAGATTGGAAACACCATATATTTT CASSLQGQIGNTIYF few TRBV7-9 - 15 TRBJ1-3
TGCGCCAGCAGCCTCCTGAGGGATGAGCAGTTCTTC CASSLLRDEQFF few TRBV5-1 - 12 TRBJ2-1
TGTGCCAGCAGCCCGCGTGGCGGTATGAGTCAGCCCCAGCATTTT CASSPRGGMSQPQHF - TRBV7-2 - 15 TRBJ1-5
TGCGCCAGCAGCCCCCCCCGGCAGGGGAACACCGGGGAGCTGTTTTTT CASSPPRQGNTGELFF - TRBV5-1 - 16 TRBJ2-2
TGTGCCAGCGGGCGACAGGGTGGGACTGAAGCTTTCTTT CASGRQGGTEAFF - TRBV6-5 TRBD1 13 TRBJ1-1
TGTGCCAGTACCCTTGGGCCCAGGGTAGGAGGCAATCAGCCCCAGCATTTT CASTLGPRVGGNQPQHF few TRBV19 - 17 TRBJ1-5
TGTGCCAGCTCACCGGGACAGGGGAGGTGGAACACTGAAGCTTTCTTT CASSPGQGRWNTEAFF - TRBV18 TRBD1 16 TRBJ1-1